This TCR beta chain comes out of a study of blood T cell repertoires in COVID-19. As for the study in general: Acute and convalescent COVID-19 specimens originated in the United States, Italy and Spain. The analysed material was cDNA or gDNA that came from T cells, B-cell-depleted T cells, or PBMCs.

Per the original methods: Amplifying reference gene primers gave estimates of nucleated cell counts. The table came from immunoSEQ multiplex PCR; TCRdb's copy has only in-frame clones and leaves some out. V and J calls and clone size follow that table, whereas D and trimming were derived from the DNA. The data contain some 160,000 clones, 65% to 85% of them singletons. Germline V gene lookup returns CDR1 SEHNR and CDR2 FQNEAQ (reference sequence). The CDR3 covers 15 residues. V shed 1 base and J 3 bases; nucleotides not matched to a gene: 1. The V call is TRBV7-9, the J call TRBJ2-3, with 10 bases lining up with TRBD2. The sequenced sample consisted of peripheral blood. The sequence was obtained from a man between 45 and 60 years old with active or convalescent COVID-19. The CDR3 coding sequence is TGTGCCAGCAGCTTAGAAGCGGGAGGGACAGATACGCAGTATTTT. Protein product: CASSLEAGGTDTQYF. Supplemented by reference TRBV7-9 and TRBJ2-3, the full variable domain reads DTGVSQNPRHKITKRGQNVTFRCDPISEHNRLYWYRQTLGQGPEFLTYFQNEAQLEKSRLLSDRFSAERPKGSFSTLEIQRTEQGDSAMYLCASSLEAGGTDTQYFGPGTRLTVL.